Reported below is one T cell receptor beta chain. What it recognizes is unknown. This entry is derived from a study of shared clonotypes between healthy human individuals. Findings of the study overall: Larger estimated richness was generally seen in naive subsets than in memory subsets.

This table comes from immunoSEQ multiplex PCR, and its TCRdb copy is limited to in-frame clones, with some not included. The sample records about 1 million clones, around 76% being singletons. Sequencing was carried out using memory CD4+ T cells sorted from blood. Subset described: CD45RA-negative fraction. The origin of this receptor is a man in his late teens or twenties in good health.

CDR3 in DNA: TGTGCCAGCAGTGGGGGACAGGGGGGAGACTATGGCTACACCTTC. This codes for CASSGGQGGDYGYTF. The gene calls are TRBV2 and TRBJ1-2; the match to TRBD1 covers 11 bases. Looked up from germline, CDR1 is SNHLY and CDR2 is FYNNEI. V shed 4 bases, J shed 3 bases, and the junction held 4 bases outside the gene matches. This CDR3 contains 15 residues.